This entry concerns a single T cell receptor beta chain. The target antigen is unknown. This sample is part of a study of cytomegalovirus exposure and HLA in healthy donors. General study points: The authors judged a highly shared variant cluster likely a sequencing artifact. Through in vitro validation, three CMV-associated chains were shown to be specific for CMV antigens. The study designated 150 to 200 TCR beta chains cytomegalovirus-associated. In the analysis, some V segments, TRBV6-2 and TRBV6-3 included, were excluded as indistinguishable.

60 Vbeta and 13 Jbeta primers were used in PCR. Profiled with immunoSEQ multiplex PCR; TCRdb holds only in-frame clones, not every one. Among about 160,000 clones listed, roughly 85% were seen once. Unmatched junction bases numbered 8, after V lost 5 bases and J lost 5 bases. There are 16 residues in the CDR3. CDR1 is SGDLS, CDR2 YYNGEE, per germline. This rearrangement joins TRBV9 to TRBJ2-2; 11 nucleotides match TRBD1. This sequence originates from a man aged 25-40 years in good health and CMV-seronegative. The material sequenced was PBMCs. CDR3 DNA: TGTGCCAGCAGTCCGCCGGGACAGGGGGTAACCGGGGAGCTGTTTTTT. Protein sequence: CASSPPGQGVTGELFF.